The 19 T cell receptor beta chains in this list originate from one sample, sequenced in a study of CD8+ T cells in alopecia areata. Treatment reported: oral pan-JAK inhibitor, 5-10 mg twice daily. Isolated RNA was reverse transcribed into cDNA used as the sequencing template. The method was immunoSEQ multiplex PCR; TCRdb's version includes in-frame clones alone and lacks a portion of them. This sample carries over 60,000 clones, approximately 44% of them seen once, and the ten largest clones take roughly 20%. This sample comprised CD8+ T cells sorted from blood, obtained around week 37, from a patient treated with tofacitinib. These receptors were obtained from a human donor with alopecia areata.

The CDR3 coding sequence is TGTGCCAGCAGCCAAGGGTCCGGGATCGGTCAGCCCCAGCATTTT. Translating it yields CASSQGSGIGQPQHF. The V and J genes are TRBV14 and TRBJ1-5, with D unclear. The germline V gene encodes CDR1 SGHDN and CDR2 FVKESK. Trimming left V 1 base short and J 6 bases short, with 13 bases between. The CDR3 has 15 residues.

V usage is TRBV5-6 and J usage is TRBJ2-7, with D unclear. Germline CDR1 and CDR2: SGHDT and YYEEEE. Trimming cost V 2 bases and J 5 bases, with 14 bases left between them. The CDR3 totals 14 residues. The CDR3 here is CASSLSPPADEQYF. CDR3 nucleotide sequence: TGTGCCAGCAGCTTATCCCCCCCAGCCGACGAGCAGTACTTC.

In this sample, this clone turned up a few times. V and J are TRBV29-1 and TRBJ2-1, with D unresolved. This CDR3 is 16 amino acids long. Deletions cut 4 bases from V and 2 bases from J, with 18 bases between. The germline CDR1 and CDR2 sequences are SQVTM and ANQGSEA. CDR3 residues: CSVVSSGAGPYNEQFF. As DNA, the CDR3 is TGCAGCGTTGTAAGTTCGGGTGCAGGACCCTACAATGAGCAGTTCTTC.

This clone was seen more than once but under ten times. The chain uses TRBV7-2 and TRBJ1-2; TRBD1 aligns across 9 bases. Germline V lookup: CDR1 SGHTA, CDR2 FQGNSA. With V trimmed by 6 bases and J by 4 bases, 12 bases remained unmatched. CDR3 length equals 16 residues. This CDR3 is CASRAARDRVGYGYTF. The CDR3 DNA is TGTGCCAGCAGAGCCGCGAGGGACAGGGTTGGCTATGGCTACACCTTC.

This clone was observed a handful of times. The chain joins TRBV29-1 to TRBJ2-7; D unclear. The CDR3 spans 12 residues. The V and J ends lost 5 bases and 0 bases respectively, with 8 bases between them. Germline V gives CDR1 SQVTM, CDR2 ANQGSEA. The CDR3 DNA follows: TGCAGCGTTTGGGATAACTCCTACGAGCAGTACTTC. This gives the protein CSVWDNSYEQYF.

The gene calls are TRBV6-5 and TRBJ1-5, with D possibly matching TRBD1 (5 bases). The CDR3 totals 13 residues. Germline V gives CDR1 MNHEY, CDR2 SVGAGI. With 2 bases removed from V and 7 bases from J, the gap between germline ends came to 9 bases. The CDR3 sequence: CASSYRGGQPQHF. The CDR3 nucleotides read TGTGCCAGCAGTTACAGGGGTGGCCAGCCCCAGCATTTT.

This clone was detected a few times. The CDR3 coding sequence is TGTGCCAGCAGCCAAGAAGTAGCGGGGTACACAGATACGCAGTATTTT. This translates into CASSQEVAGYTDTQYF. V and J are TRBV11-2 and TRBJ2-3, with 8 bases fitting TRBD2. The CDR3 has 16 amino acids. The V segment lost 5 bases and the J segment 2 bases; nucleotides outside the gene matches: 9. Germline CDR1 is SGHAT and CDR2 is FQNNGV.

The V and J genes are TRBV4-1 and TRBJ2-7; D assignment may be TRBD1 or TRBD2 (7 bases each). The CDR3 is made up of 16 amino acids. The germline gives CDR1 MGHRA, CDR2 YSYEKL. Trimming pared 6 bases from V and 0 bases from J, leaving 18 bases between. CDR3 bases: TGCGCCAGCAGTGGGGAGGGGGCGATTAGCTCCTACGAGCAGTACTTC. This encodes CASSGEGAISSYEQYF.

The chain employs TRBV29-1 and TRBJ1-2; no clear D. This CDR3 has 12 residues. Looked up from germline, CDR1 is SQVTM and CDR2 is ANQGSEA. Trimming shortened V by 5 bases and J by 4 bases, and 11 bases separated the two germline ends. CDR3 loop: CSVRDTSYGYTF. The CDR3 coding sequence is TGCAGCGTTCGCGACACGTCCTATGGCTACACCTTC.

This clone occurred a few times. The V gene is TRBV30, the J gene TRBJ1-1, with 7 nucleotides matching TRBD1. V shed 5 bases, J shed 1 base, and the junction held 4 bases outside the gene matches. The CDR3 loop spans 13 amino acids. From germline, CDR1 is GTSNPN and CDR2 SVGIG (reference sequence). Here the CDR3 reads CAWSGQENTEAFF. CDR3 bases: TGTGCCTGGTCAGGACAGGAGAACACTGAAGCTTTCTTT.

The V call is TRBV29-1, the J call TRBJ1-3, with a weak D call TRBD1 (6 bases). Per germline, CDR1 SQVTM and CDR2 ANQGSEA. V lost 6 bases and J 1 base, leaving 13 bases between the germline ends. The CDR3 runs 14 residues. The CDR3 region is CSVGDTVSGNTIYF. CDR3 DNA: TGCAGCGTGGGGGACACAGTATCTGGAAACACCATATATTTT.

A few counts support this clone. CDR3 coding DNA: TGCGCCAGCAGCTTCACGGCTAGCACAGATACGCAGTATTTT. Protein sequence: CASSFTASTDTQYF. This chain connects TRBV5-1 to TRBJ2-3; D is unclear. There are 14 residues in the CDR3. Germline CDR1 is SGHRS and CDR2 is YFSETQ. Trimming took 2 bases from V and 0 from J, leaving 7 bases between them.

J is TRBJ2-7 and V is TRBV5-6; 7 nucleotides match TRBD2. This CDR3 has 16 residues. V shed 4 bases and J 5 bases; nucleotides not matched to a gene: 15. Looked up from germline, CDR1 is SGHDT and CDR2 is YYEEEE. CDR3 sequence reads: CASSPWGGRAMDEQYF. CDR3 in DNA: TGTGCCAGCAGCCCTTGGGGGGGTCGGGCAATGGACGAGCAGTACTTC.

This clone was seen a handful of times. This chain's CDR3 is CASSYSTPDRSYGYTF. The CDR3 nucleotides read TGTGCCAGCAGTTACTCGACCCCGGACAGGAGCTATGGCTACACCTTC. The chain employs TRBV6-5 and TRBJ1-2; 7 positions agree with TRBD1. The CDR3 runs to 16 residues. Germline V gene data show CDR1 as MNHEY and CDR2 as SVGAGI. V shed 0 bases, J shed 4 bases, and the junction held 8 bases outside the gene matches.

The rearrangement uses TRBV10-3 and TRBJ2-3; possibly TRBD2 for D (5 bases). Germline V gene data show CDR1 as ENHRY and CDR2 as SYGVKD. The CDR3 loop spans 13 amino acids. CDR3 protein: CAISRDGKDTQYF. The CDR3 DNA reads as TGTGCGATATCTCGAGACGGGAAGGATACGCAGTATTTT.

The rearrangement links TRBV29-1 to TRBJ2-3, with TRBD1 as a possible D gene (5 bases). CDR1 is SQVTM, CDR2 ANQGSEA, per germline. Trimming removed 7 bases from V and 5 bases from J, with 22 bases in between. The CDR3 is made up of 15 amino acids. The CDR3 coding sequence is TGCAGCGACCCCCCTCCTCGGACATCGGGAGATACGCAGTATTTT. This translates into CSDPPPRTSGDTQYF.

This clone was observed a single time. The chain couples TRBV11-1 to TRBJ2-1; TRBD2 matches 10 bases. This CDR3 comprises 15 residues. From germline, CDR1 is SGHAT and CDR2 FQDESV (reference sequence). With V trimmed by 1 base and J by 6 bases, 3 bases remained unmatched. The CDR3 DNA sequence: TGTGCCAGCAGCTTAGAGTCTAGCGGGAGCAATGAGCAGTTCTTC. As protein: CASSLESSGSNEQFF.

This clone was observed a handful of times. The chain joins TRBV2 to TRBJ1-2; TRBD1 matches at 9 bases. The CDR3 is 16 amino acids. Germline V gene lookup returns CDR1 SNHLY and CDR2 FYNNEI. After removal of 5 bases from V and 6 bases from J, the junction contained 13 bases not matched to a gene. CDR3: CASSLNPGQGEDGYTF. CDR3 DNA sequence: TGTGCCAGCAGTCTGAATCCGGGACAGGGAGAGGATGGCTACACCTTC.

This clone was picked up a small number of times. CDR3 amino acids: CASSHKSIQGSYEQYF. The CDR3 DNA reads as TGCGCCAGCAGCCACAAAAGTATACAGGGATCGTACGAGCAGTACTTC. The chain couples TRBV4-1 to TRBJ2-7, with D tentatively TRBD1 (6 bases). The CDR3 runs 16 residues. CDR1 and CDR2 (germline): MGHRA, YSYEKL. The germline V and J ends were trimmed by 3 bases and 4 bases, with 19 bases remaining between them.